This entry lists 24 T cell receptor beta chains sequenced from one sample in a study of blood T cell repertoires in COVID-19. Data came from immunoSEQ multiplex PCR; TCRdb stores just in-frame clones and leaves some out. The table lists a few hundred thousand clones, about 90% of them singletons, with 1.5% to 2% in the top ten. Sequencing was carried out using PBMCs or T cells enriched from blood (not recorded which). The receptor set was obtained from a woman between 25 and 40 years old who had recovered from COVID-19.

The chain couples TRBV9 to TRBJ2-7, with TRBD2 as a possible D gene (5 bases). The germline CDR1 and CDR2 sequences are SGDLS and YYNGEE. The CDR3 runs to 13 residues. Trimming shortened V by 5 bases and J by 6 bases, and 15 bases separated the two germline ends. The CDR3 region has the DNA TGTGCCAGCAGTCCAACTTGGGGAGCCGAGCAGTACTTC. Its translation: CASSPTWGAEQYF.

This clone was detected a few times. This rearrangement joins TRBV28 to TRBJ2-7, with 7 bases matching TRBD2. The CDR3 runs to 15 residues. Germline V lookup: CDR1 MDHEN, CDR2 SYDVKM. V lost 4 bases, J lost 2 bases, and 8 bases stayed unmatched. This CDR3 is CASSSPGEGPYEQYF. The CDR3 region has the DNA TGTGCCAGCAGTTCACCTGGGGAGGGGCCCTACGAGCAGTACTTC.

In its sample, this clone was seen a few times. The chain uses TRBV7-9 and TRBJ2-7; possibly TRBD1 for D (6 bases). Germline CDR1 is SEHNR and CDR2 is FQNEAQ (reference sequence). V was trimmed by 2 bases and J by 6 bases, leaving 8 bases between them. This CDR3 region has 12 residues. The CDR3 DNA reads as TGTGCCAGCAGCTTAATAGGGGGCGAGCAGTACTTC. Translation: CASSLIGGEQYF.

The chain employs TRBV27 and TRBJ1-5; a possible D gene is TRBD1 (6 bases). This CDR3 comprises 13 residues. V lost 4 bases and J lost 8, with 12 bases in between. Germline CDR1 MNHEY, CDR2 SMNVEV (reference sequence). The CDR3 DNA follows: TGTGCCAGCAGTTCACAGGGATGGGAGCCCCAGCATTTT. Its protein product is CASSSQGWEPQHF.

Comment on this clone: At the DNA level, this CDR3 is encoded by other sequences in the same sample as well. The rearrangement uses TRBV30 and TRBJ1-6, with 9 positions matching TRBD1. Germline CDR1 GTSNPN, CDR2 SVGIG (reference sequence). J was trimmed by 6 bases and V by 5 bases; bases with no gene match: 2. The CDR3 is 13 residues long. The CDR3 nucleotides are TGTGCCTGGGCGGGACAGGGTAATTCACCCCTCCACTTT. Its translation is CAWAGQGNSPLHF. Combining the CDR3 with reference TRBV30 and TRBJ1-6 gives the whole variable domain SQTIHQWPATLVQPVGSPLSLECTVEGTSNPNLYWYRQAAGRGLQLLFYSVGIGQISSEVPQNLSASRPQDRQFILSSKKLLLSDSGFYLCAWAGQGNSPLHFGNGTRLTVT.

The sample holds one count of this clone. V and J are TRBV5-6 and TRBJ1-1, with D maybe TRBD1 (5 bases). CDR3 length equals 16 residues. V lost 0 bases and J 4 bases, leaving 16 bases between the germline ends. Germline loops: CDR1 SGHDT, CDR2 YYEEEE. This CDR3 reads CASSLAGGARATEAFF. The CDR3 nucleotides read TGTGCCAGCAGCTTGGCCGGGGGAGCCCGGGCCACTGAAGCTTTCTTT. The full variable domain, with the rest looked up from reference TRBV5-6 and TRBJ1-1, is DAGVTQSPTHLIKTRGQQVTLRCSPKSGHDTVSWYQQALGQGPQFIFQYYEEEERQRGNFPDRFSGHQFPNYSSELNVNALLLGDSALYLCASSLAGGARATEAFFGQGTRLTVV.

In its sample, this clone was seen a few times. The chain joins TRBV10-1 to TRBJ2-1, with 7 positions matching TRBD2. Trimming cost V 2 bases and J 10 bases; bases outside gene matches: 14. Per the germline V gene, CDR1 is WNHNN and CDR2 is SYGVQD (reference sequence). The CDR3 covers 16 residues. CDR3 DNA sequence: TGCGCCAGCAGTGAGGCAGGACTAGGAACCATTTGGGAGCAGTTCTTC. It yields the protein CASSEAGLGTIWEQFF.

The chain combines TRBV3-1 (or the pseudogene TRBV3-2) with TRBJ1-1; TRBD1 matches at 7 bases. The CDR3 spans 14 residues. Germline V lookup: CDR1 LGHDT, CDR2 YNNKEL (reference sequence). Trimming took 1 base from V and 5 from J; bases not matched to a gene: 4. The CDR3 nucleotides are TGTGCCAGCAGCCAAGGACAGGGAAGGACTGAAGCTTTCTTT. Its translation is CASSQGQGRTEAFF.

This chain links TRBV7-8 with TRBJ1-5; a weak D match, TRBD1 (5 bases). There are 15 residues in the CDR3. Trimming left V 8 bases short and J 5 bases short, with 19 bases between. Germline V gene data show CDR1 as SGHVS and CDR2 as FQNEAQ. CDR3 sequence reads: CASHPAAGGDQPQHF. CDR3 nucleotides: TGTGCCAGCCATCCTGCGGCGGGGGGAGATCAGCCCCAGCATTTT. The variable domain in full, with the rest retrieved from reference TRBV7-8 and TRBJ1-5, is GAGVSQSPRYKVAKRGQDVALRCDPISGHVSLFWYQQALGQGPEFLTYFQNEAQLDKSGLPSDRFFAERPEGSVSTLKIQRTQQEDSAVYLCASHPAAGGDQPQHFGDGTRLSIL.

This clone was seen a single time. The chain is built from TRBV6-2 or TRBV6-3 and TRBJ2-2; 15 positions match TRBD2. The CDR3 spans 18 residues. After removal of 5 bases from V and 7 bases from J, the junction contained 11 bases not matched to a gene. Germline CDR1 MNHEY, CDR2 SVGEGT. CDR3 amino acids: CASSVSGTSGRRVGELFF. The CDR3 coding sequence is TGTGCCAGCAGTGTATCCGGGACTAGCGGGAGGCGAGTCGGGGAGCTGTTTTTT.

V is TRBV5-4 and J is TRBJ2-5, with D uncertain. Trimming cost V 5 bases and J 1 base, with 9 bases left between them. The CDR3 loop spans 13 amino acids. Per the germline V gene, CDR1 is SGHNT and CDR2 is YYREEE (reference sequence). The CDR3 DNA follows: TGTGCCAGCAGTCCTGACTTCCAAGAGACCCAGTACTTC. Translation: CASSPDFQETQYF.

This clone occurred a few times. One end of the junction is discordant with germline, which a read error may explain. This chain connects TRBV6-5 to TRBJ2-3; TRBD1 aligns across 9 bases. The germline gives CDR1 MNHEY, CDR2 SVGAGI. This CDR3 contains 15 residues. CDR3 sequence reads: CASRDRERGTDTQYF. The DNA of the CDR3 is TGTGCTAGCAGGGACAGGGAGAGGGGCACAGATACGCAGTATTTT.

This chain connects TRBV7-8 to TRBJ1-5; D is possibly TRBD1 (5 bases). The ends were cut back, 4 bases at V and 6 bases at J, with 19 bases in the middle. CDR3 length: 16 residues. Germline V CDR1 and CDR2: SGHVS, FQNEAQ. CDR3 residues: CASSSGFQGAGQPQHF. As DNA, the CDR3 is TGTGCCAGCAGCTCGGGTTTTCAGGGCGCAGGTCAGCCCCAGCATTTT.

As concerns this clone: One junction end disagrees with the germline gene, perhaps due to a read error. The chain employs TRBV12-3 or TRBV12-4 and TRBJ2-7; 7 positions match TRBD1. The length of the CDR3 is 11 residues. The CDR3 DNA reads TGTGCCAGCAGCCGGGACAGAAACATTAACTTC. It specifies CASSRDRNINF.

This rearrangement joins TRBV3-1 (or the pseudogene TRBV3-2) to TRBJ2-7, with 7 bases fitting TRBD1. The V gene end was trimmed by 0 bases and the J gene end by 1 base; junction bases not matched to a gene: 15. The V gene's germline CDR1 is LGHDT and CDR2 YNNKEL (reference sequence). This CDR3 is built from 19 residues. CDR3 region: CASSQEGGWQTGKSYEQYF. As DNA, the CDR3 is TGTGCCAGCAGCCAAGAAGGAGGCTGGCAGACAGGGAAGTCCTACGAGCAGTACTTC.

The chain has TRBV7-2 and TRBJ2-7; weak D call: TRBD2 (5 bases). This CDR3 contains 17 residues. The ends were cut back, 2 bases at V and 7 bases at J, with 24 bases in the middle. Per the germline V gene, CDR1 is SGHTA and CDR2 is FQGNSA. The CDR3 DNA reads TGTGCCAGCAGCTTATTTTTAATTAGGGCGGGTCTTATGGAGCAGTACTTC. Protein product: CASSLFLIRAGLMEQYF.

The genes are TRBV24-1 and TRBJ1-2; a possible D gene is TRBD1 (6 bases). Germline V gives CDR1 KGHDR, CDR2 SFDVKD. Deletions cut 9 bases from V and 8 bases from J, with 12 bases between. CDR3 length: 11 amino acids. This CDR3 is CATWAGVGYTF. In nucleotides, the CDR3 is TGTGCCACCTGGGCAGGGGTCGGCTACACCTTC.

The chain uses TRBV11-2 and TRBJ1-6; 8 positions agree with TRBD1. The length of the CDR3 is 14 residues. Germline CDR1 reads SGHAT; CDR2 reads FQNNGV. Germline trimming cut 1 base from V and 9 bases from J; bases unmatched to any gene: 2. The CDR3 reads CASSLAQGASPLHF. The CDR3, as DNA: TGTGCCAGCAGCTTAGCGCAGGGGGCTTCACCCCTCCACTTT.

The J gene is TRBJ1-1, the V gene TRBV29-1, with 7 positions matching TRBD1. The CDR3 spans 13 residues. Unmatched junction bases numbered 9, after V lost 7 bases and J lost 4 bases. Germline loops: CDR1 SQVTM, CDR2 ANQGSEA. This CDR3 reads CSGESTGFTEAFF. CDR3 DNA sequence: TGCAGCGGTGAGTCGACAGGGTTCACTGAAGCTTTCTTT.

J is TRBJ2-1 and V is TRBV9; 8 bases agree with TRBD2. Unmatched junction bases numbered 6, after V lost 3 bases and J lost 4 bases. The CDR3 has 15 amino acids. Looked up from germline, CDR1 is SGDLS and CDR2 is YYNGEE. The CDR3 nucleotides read TGTGCCAGCAGCGCAGACACTAGCGGTTACAATGAGCAGTTCTTC. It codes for CASSADTSGYNEQFF. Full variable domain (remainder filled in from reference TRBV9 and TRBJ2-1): DSGVTQTPKHLITATGQRVTLRCSPRSGDLSVYWYQQSLDQGLQFLIQYYNGEERAKGNILERFSAQQFPDLHSELNLSSLELGDSALYFCASSADTSGYNEQFFGPGTRLTVL.

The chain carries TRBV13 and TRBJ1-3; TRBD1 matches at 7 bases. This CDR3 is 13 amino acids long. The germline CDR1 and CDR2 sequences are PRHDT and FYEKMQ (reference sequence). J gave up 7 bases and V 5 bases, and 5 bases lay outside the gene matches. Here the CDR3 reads CASSPRDSNTIYF. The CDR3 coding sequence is TGTGCCAGCAGCCCCCGGGACAGCAACACCATATATTTT.

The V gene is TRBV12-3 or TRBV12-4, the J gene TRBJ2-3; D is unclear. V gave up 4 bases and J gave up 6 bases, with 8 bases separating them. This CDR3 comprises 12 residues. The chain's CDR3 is CASSSTRDTQYF. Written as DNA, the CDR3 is TGTGCCAGCAGTTCCACCAGGGATACGCAGTATTTT.

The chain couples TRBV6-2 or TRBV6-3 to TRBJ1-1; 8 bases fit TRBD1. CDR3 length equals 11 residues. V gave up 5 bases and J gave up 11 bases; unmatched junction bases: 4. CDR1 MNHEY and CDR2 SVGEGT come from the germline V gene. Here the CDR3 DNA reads TGTGCCAGCAGTGACGGGACAGGTGCTTTCTTT. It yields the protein CASSDGTGAFF.

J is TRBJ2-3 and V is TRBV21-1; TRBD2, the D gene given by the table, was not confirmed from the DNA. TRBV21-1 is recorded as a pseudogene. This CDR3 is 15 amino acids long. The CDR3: CASSKGGDVTDTQYF. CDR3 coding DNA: TGTGCCAGCAGCAAAGGCGGGGACGTCACAGATACGCAGTATTTT.